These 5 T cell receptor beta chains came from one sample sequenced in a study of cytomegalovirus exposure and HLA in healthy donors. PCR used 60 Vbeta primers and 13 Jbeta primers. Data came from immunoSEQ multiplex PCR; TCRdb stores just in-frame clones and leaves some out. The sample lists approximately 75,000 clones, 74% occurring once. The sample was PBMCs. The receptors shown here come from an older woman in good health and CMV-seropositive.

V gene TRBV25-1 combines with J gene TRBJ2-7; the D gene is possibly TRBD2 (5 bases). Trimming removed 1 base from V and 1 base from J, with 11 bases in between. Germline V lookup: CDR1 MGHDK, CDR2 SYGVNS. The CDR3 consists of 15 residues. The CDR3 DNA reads TGTGCCAGCAGTGAATTTGGAGGCACTTCCTACGAGCAGTACTTC. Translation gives CASSEFGGTSYEQYF.

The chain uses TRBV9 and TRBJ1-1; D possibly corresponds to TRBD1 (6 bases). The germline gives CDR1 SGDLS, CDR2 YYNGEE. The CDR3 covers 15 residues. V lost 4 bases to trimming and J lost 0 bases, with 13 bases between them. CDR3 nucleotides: TGTGCCAGCAGCCCAGGGGTGGCGCTGAACACTGAAGCTTTCTTT. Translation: CASSPGVALNTEAFF. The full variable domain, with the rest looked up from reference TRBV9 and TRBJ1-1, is DSGVTQTPKHLITATGQRVTLRCSPRSGDLSVYWYQQSLDQGLQFLIQYYNGEERAKGNILERFSAQQFPDLHSELNLSSLELGDSALYFCASSPGVALNTEAFFGQGTRLTVV.

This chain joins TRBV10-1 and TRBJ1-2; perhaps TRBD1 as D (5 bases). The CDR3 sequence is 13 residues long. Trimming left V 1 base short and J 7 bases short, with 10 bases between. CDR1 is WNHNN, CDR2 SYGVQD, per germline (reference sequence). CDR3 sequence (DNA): TGCGCCAGCAGTGAGTGGAGGGACGGTGGCTACACCTTC. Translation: CASSEWRDGGYTF.

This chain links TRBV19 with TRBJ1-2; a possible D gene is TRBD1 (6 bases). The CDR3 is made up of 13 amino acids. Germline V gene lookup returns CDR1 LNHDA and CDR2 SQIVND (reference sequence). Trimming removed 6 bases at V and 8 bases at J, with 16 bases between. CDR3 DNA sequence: TGTGCCAGTAGCTTCAACAGGGTTGGCGGCTACACCTTC. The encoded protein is CASSFNRVGGYTF.

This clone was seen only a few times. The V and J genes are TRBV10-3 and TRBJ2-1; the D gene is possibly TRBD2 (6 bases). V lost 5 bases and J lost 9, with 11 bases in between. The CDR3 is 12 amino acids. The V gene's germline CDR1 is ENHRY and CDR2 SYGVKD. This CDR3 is CAISNREFEQFF. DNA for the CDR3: TGTGCCATCAGTAATCGGGAGTTTGAGCAGTTCTTC.